These 20 T cell receptor beta chains originate from one sample sequenced in a study of blood T cell repertoires in COVID-19. Method: immunoSEQ multiplex PCR; TCRdb's copy keeps in-frame clones and lacks some. The sample records 68,000 or so clones, roughly nine tenths being singletons. Sequencing used peripheral blood. The receptors derive from a man between 40 and 49 years old with COVID-19, enrolled during active disease.

The chain joins TRBV11-2 to TRBJ1-4, with D possibly matching TRBD1 (6 bases). CDR3 size: 15 residues. CDR1 is SGHAT, CDR2 FQNNGV, per germline. V lost 3 bases and J 10 bases, leaving 18 bases between the germline ends. The CDR3: CASSFVGTGWGKLFF. The CDR3 DNA follows: TGTGCCAGCAGCTTTGTAGGCACAGGGTGGGGAAAACTGTTTTTT.

The chain couples TRBV3-1 (or the pseudogene TRBV3-2) to TRBJ2-2; perhaps TRBD2 as D (6 bases). Per the germline V gene, CDR1 is LGHDT and CDR2 is YNNKEL (reference sequence). The CDR3 totals 17 residues. The V and J ends lost 0 bases and 2 bases respectively, with 13 bases between them. This CDR3 is CASSQDYRGTNTGELFF. Written as DNA, the CDR3 is TGTGCCAGCAGCCAAGACTACCGGGGGACCAACACCGGGGAGCTGTTTTTT.

The chain recombines TRBV18 with TRBJ1-4; 8 positions match TRBD1. Germline V gene sequence: CDR1 KGHSH, CDR2 LQKENI. The CDR3 is made up of 16 amino acids. The V segment lost 3 bases and the J segment 10 bases; nucleotides outside the gene matches: 13. The CDR3 DNA reads TGTGCCAGCTCACCTGTCTCGACAGGGGAGAGCGGAAAACTGTTTTTT. Translating it yields CASSPVSTGESGKLFF.

The rearrangement links TRBV5-6 to TRBJ2-5, with 7 bases aligning to TRBD1. Germline assignment: CDR1 SGHDT and CDR2 YYEEEE. This CDR3 region has 14 residues. The trim removed 2 bases at V and 5 bases at J, leaving 6 bases unmatched. The CDR3, as DNA: TGTGCCAGCAGCTTCGGGACAGTCGGCGAGACCCAGTACTTC. Translation gives CASSFGTVGETQYF.

V is TRBV5-5 and J is TRBJ1-1; D ambiguous. Germline CDR1 reads SGHKS; CDR2 reads YYEKEE (reference sequence). Trimming left V 3 bases short and J 1 base short, with 7 bases between. This CDR3 has 13 residues. CDR3 sequence (DNA): TGTGCCAGCAGCTCATCTACGAACACTGAAGCTTTCTTT. Its protein product is CASSSSTNTEAFF. Full variable domain (remainder filled in from reference TRBV5-5 and TRBJ1-1): DAGVTQSPTHLIKTRGQQVTLRCSPISGHKSVSWYQQVLGQGPQFIFQYYEKEERGRGNFPDRFSARQFPNYSSELNVNALLLGDSALYLCASSSSTNTEAFFGQGTRLTVV.

V and J are TRBV5-1 and TRBJ2-1; D may be TRBD1 (6 bases). CDR3 length equals 14 residues. The V end lost 3 bases, the J end lost 6 bases, and 13 bases lay between the germline ends. Germline CDR1 and CDR2: SGHRS and YFSETQ. This CDR3 is CASSSQGPSNEQFF. CDR3 coding DNA: TGCGCCAGCAGCTCACAGGGCCCTAGCAATGAGCAGTTCTTC.

The V gene is TRBV10-3, the J gene TRBJ1-1; D call uncertain. The ends were cut back, 7 bases at V and 2 bases at J, with 11 bases in the middle. Germline V lookup: CDR1 ENHRY, CDR2 SYGVKD. The CDR3 consists of 13 residues. The CDR3 loop is CAITGSLNTEAFF. The CDR3 DNA is TGTGCCATCACAGGCAGCCTCAACACTGAAGCTTTCTTT.

To note about this clone: Compared with germline, one end of the junction differs, possibly owing to a read error. CDR3 in amino acids: CASRNSEWGYGYTF. The CDR3 DNA is TGTGCCAGCCGAAATTCCGAGTGGGGCTATGGCTACACTTTC. This chain joins TRBV3-1 (or the pseudogene TRBV3-2) and TRBJ1-2, with D tentatively TRBD1 (5 bases). In germline, CDR1 is LGHDT, CDR2 YNNKEL (reference sequence). The CDR3 has 14 amino acids.

V and J are TRBV5-1 and TRBJ2-2; weak D call: TRBD1 (6 bases). This CDR3 region has 16 residues. The V end was cut by 3 bases, the J end by 2 bases, with 14 bases between. Germline V gene data show CDR1 as SGHRS and CDR2 as YFSETQ. CDR3 nucleotide sequence: TGCGCCAGCAGCTACGACGGGACACCCAACACCGGGGAGCTGTTTTTT. Amino acid sequence: CASSYDGTPNTGELFF.

V and J are TRBV7-2 and TRBJ1-6; D call uncertain. Per the germline V gene, CDR1 is SGHTA and CDR2 is FQGNSA. The CDR3 length is 15 residues. V lost 0 bases and J lost 7, with 10 bases in between. Here the CDR3 DNA reads TGTGCCAGCAGCTTAGCGCGGGCAGACAATTCACCCCTCCACTTT. This codes for CASSLARADNSPLHF. The full variable domain, with the rest looked up from reference TRBV7-2 and TRBJ1-6, is GAGVSQSPSNKVTEKGKDVELRCDPISGHTALYWYRQSLGQGLEFLIYFQGNSAPDKSGLPSDRFSAERTGGSVSTLTIQRTQQEDSAVYLCASSLARADNSPLHFGNGTRLTVT.

The chain combines TRBV4-1 with TRBJ2-3; the match to TRBD2 covers 9 bases. The trim removed 1 base at V and 11 bases at J, leaving 7 bases unmatched. Germline-derived CDR1 and CDR2 are MGHRA and YSYEKL. CDR3 length equals 14 residues. CDR3 bases: TGCGCCAGCAGCCAAGGCCTAGCGGGGCCACAGCAGTATTTT. This translates into CASSQGLAGPQQYF.

This clone appeared once. The chain employs TRBV2 and TRBJ1-4, with 9 bases matching TRBD1. The V and J ends lost 11 bases and 5 bases, in that order; junction bases with no gene match: 6. The germline V gene encodes CDR1 SNHLY and CDR2 FYNNEI. This CDR3 region has 13 residues. CDR3 sequence: CAGGQGSNEKLFF. CDR3 DNA: TGTGCCGGGGGACAGGGTTCCAATGAAAAACTGTTTTTT. Combining the CDR3 with reference TRBV2 and TRBJ1-4 gives the whole variable domain EPEVTQTPSHQVTQMGQEVILRCVPISNHLYFYWYRQILGQKVEFLVSFYNNEISEKSEIFDDQFSVERPDGSNFTLKIRSTKLEDSAMYFCAGGQGSNEKLFFGSGTQLSVL.

The V call is TRBV6-5, the J call TRBJ1-1; D is ambiguous. V lost 9 bases, J lost 2 bases, and 13 bases lay in between. CDR1 MNHEY and CDR2 SVGAGI come from the germline V gene. This CDR3 has 13 residues. The CDR3: CASHPGSNTEAFF. CDR3 bases: TGTGCCAGTCATCCGGGGTCAAACACTGAAGCTTTCTTT.

The count of this clone is one. This chain uses TRBV4-1 with TRBJ2-2; maybe TRBD2 (6 bases). The CDR3 is 15 residues long. Trimming took off 2 bases at V and 6 bases at J, with 13 bases between the two ends. Looked up from germline, CDR1 is MGHRA and CDR2 is YSYEKL. CDR3 residues: CASSQILGGPGELFF. In nucleotides, the CDR3 is TGCGCCAGCAGCCAAATCCTGGGGGGTCCCGGGGAGCTGTTTTTT.

This rearrangement joins TRBV30 to TRBJ1-1; tentative D call: TRBD1 (6 bases). Trimming pared 3 bases from V and 1 base from J, leaving 12 bases between. The V gene's germline CDR1 is GTSNPN and CDR2 SVGIG (reference sequence). The CDR3 covers 14 residues. CDR3 sequence reads: CAWSGQSWNTEAFF. DNA of the CDR3: TGTGCCTGGAGCGGACAGAGTTGGAACACTGAAGCTTTCTTT.

The chain recombines TRBV5-4 with TRBJ2-7; D uncertain. Between the trimmed V and J ends, which lost 0 bases and 0 bases, there was a span of 7 bases. Germline CDR1 reads SGHNT; CDR2 reads YYREEE (reference sequence). The CDR3 contains 14 residues. The CDR3 protein is CASSLAVASYEQYF. DNA of the CDR3: TGTGCCAGCAGCTTGGCGGTCGCCTCCTACGAGCAGTACTTC.

This rearrangement joins TRBV11-2 to TRBJ2-2; 7 nucleotides agree with TRBD1. This CDR3 has 14 amino acids. Per the germline V gene, CDR1 is SGHAT and CDR2 is FQNNGV. The junction had 3 bases not matched to a gene; V was cut back by 3 bases and J by 5 bases. In DNA, the CDR3 is TGTGCCAGCAGCTTGGGACAGTCTACCGGGGAGCTGTTTTTT. Translating it yields CASSLGQSTGELFF.

The chain joins TRBV11-3 to TRBJ2-3; D not certain. CDR1 and CDR2 from the germline V gene are SGHNT and YENEEA. V lost 1 base to trimming and J lost 4 bases, with 6 bases between them. This CDR3 has 13 residues. CDR3 bases: TGTGCCAGCAGCTTAGTGGCATCAGATACGCAGTATTTT. This translates into CASSLVASDTQYF.

J is TRBJ1-2 and V is TRBV5-1; D call uncertain. Germline CDR1 and CDR2: SGHRS and YFSETQ. The V end was cut by 0 bases, the J end by 4 bases, with 7 bases between. The CDR3 runs to 13 residues. Here the CDR3 reads CASSLGQVYGYTF. CDR3 coding DNA: TGCGCCAGCAGCTTGGGCCAGGTCTATGGCTACACCTTC.

This clone was observed once. V gene TRBV19 combines with J gene TRBJ2-7; TRBD1 matches at 9 bases. The V gene's germline CDR1 is LNHDA and CDR2 SQIVND (reference sequence). This CDR3 region has 15 residues. V lost 7 bases and J lost 1; bases outside the gene matches: 8. CDR3 coding DNA: TGTGCCAGTACCACCGGGACAGGGATGTCCTACGAGCAGTACTTC. This gives the protein CASTTGTGMSYEQYF. The variable domain in full, with the rest retrieved from reference TRBV19 and TRBJ2-7, is DGGITQSPKYLFRKEGQNVTLSCEQNLNHDAMYWYRQDPGQGLRLIYYSQIVNDFQKGDIAEGYSVSREKKESFPLTVTSAQKNPTAFYLCASTTGTGMSYEQYFGPGTRLTVT.